The 20 T cell receptor beta chains below were found in one sample sequenced in a study of T cells in Graves' hyperthyroidism and ophthalmopathy. The source material, RNA transcripts, was used to amplify TCR beta CDR3 regions. RT-PCR in the first round (using the HTBI primer set) targeted the TCR CDR3. TCRdb processed the multiplex PCR reads anew with MiXCR; each CDR3 protein has one entry. The data hold 600,000 or so distinct CDR3 sequences, with roughly 17% observed a single time. Sequencing was done on a sample of blood. The receptors were gathered from a woman aged 30 to 39 with Graves' hyperthyroidism.

The V call is TRBV7-9, the J call TRBJ2-1; no definite D call. V was shortened by 5 bases and J by 0 bases, with 8 bases between the two germline ends. The CDR3 loop spans 14 amino acids. CDR1 SEHNR and CDR2 FQNEAQ come from the germline V gene (reference sequence). The CDR3 spells CASSPGNSYNEQFF. CDR3 DNA: TGTGCCAGCAGCCCAGGAAACTCCTACAATGAGCAGTTCTTC.

This clonotype has a single count. CDR3 sequence (DNA): TGTGCCAGCAGACCTAGCGGGAGGGCGCATGAGCAGTTCTTC. As protein: CASRPSGRAHEQFF. This chain links TRBV6-4 with TRBJ2-1; 12 bases fit TRBD2. There are 14 residues in the CDR3. V was pared by 6 bases and J by 8 bases, with 5 bases of the junction left unmatched. From germline, CDR1 is MRHNA and CDR2 SNTAGT.

This clonotype was found many times. V and J are TRBV30 and TRBJ2-7; TRBD2 might be the D (6 bases). Germline CDR1 reads GTSNPN; CDR2 reads SVGIG (reference sequence). This CDR3 has 15 residues. Trimming cost V 2 bases and J 5 bases, with 19 bases left between them. The CDR3 here is CAWSQDYHVVHEQYF. Here the CDR3 DNA reads TGTGCCTGGAGTCAGGACTACCACGTCGTCCACGAGCAGTACTTC.

The chain links TRBV25-1 to TRBJ2-1; the match to TRBD1 covers 7 bases. V gave up 4 bases and J gave up 11 bases; unmatched junction bases: 8. The CDR3 totals 13 residues. In germline, CDR1 is MGHDK, CDR2 SYGVNS. As DNA, the CDR3 is TGTGCCAGCAGTGGCCCAGACAGGGTGAAGCAGTTCTTC. Amino acids: CASSGPDRVKQFF. Together with reference TRBV25-1 and TRBJ2-1, the CDR3 gives the full variable domain: EADIYQTPRYLVIGTGKKITLECSQTMGHDKMYWYQQDPGMELHLIHYSYGVNSTEKGDLSSESTVSRIRTEHFPLTLESARPSHTSQYLCASSGPDRVKQFFGPGTRLTVL.

This clonotype was seen many times. The V and J genes are TRBV30 and TRBJ2-7, with 7 bases matching TRBD2. Trimming cost V 3 bases and J 5 bases; bases outside gene matches: 1. Germline V CDR1 and CDR2: GTSNPN, SVGIG (reference sequence). This CDR3 contains 11 residues. CDR3 nucleotides: TGTGCCTGGAGGGGGAGGGACGAGCAGTACTTC. It specifies CAWRGRDEQYF.

This clonotype has more than one count but fewer than ten. Mismatch with germline at one junction end may stem from a read error. The V and J genes are TRBV5-1 and TRBJ2-1, with 9 bases lining up with TRBD2. The CDR3 has 13 amino acids. Germline CDR1 and CDR2: SGHRS and YFSETQ. CDR3 loop: CASSLNGGRERFF. The CDR3 region has the DNA TGCGCCAGCAGCTTGAACGGCGGGAGGGAGCGGTTCTTC.

This clonotype came up many times. The chain has TRBV2 and TRBJ2-7; D remains ambiguous. The length of the CDR3 is 12 residues. The V and J ends lost 7 bases and 0 bases respectively, with 7 bases between them. The V gene's germline CDR1 is SNHLY and CDR2 FYNNEI. In DNA form, the CDR3 reads TGTGCCAGCAACCCTAGCTCCTACGAGCAGTACTTC. It codes for CASNPSSYEQYF.

The rearrangement uses TRBV7-9 and TRBJ2-7; D could derive from TRBD1 or TRBD2 (6 bases each). Germline CDR1 reads SEHNR; CDR2 reads FQNEAQ (reference sequence). The V end was cut by 5 bases, the J end by 1 base, with 15 bases between. This CDR3 has 15 amino acids. CDR3 nucleotide sequence: TGTGCCAGCAGCCGGTGGGGGGCAGAGTCCTACGAGCAGTACTTC. This codes for CASSRWGAESYEQYF.

V is TRBV18 and J is TRBJ2-3; D not resolved. The germline gives CDR1 KGHSH, CDR2 LQKENI. The ends were cut back, 3 bases at V and 5 bases at J, with 15 bases in the middle. The CDR3 loop spans 15 amino acids. CDR3 sequence (DNA): TGTGCCAGCTCACCTGTTGACGTCCCTCTAGATACGCAGTATTTT. Protein sequence: CASSPVDVPLDTQYF.

In this sample, this clonotype turned up many times. The rearrangement uses TRBV5-1 and TRBJ2-3; D might be TRBD2 (6 bases). Trimming left V 4 bases short and J 2 bases short, with 14 bases between. This CDR3 has 15 residues. The germline CDR1 and CDR2 sequences are SGHRS and YFSETQ. DNA of the CDR3: TGCGCCAGCAGCCAATTTACTAGCCCCACAGATACGCAGTATTTT. This gives the protein CASSQFTSPTDTQYF.

This clonotype was seen a handful of times. The gene calls are TRBV5-1 and TRBJ2-5; TRBD2 might be the D (6 bases). The germline V gene has CDR1 SGHRS and CDR2 YFSETQ. V lost 9 bases and J lost 1, with 19 bases in between. CDR3 length equals 15 residues. CDR3 protein: CANLNPGLSQETQYF. DNA of the CDR3: TGCGCCAACTTAAACCCGGGACTCTCCCAAGAGACCCAGTACTTC. The full variable domain, completed using reference TRBV5-1 and TRBJ2-5, is KAGVTQTPRYLIKTRGQQVTLSCSPISGHRSVSWYQQTPGQGLQFLFEYFSETQRNKGNFPGRFSGRQFSNSRSEMNVSTLELGDSALYLCANLNPGLSQETQYFGPGTRLLVL.

As regards this clonotype: This may stem from a read error, because a much larger clone lies one nucleotide away. J is TRBJ2-7 and V is TRBV7-6; 7 nucleotides line up with TRBD1. This CDR3 is built from 13 residues. Trimming at V came to 5 bases and at J to 5 bases, leaving 6 bases not matched to a gene. In germline, CDR1 is SGHVS, CDR2 FNYEAQ. The CDR3 DNA follows: TGTGCCAGCAGCCCTGAGACAGGGCACGAGCAGTACTTC. Its protein product is CASSPETGHEQYF.

The chain joins TRBV13 to TRBJ1-2; tentatively, D is TRBD1 (5 bases). The CDR3 has 14 residues. CDR1 and CDR2 from the germline V gene are PRHDT and FYEKMQ (reference sequence). Trimming shortened V by 2 bases and J by 2 bases, and 9 bases separated the two germline ends. CDR3 loop: CASSLIGANYGYTF. In nucleotides, the CDR3 is TGTGCCAGCAGCTTAATCGGGGCGAACTATGGCTACACCTTC.

This clonotype was counted between two and nine times. V usage is TRBV27 and J usage is TRBJ2-3; TRBD1 matches at 10 bases. Germline CDR1 and CDR2: MNHEY and SMNVEV (reference sequence). The CDR3 is 16 amino acids. The junction had 15 bases not matched to a gene; V was cut back by 10 bases and J by 5 bases. The CDR3 DNA reads TGTGCCACAGCTAGGCCGACAGGGGGCGTTCGAGATACGCAGTATTTT. Encoded protein: CATARPTGGVRDTQYF.

This clonotype showed up just a few times. The rearrangement joins TRBV9 to TRBJ1-1, with 9 bases matching TRBD1. The germline gives CDR1 SGDLS, CDR2 YYNGEE. V lost 3 bases and J lost 2; bases outside the gene matches: 5. This CDR3 is built from 15 residues. CDR3 DNA sequence: TGTGCCAGCAGCGCGGGGACAGGGTTCAACACTGAAGCTTTCTTT. Its translation is CASSAGTGFNTEAFF.

This clonotype was counted ten times or more. The V gene is TRBV12-3 or TRBV12-4, the J gene TRBJ2-7, with D possibly called TRBD1 or TRBD2 (5 bases each). Trimming left V 4 bases short and J 7 bases short, with 8 bases between. The CDR3 runs 11 residues. The CDR3 region has the DNA TGTGCCAGCAGTTCGGGGCATGAGCAGTACTTC. This sequence encodes CASSSGHEQYF.

V is TRBV19 and J is TRBJ2-5; D is uncertain. The CDR3 is 15 amino acids. Trimming took 5 bases from V and 5 from J, leaving 18 bases between them. CDR1 LNHDA and CDR2 SQIVND come from the germline V gene (reference sequence). CDR3 bases: TGTGCCAGTAGTTCCTCGTCCTGGTCCTTGGAGACCCAGTACTTC. This gives the protein CASSSSSWSLETQYF. The whole variable domain, remainder taken from reference TRBV19 and TRBJ2-5, is DGGITQSPKYLFRKEGQNVTLSCEQNLNHDAMYWYRQDPGQGLRLIYYSQIVNDFQKGDIAEGYSVSREKKESFPLTVTSAQKNPTAFYLCASSSSSWSLETQYFGPGTRLLVL.

Many counts were recorded for this clonotype. The chain combines TRBV28 with TRBJ1-1; possible D gene TRBD1, 5 bases. The V end lost 5 bases, the J end lost 0 bases, and 10 bases lay between the germline ends. The CDR3 consists of 14 residues. Germline V CDR1 and CDR2: MDHEN, SYDVKM. The CDR3 sequence: CASSEGFMNTEAFF. In nucleotides, the CDR3 is TGTGCCAGCAGTGAGGGGTTCATGAACACTGAAGCTTTCTTT.

In this sample, this clonotype turned up many times. The chain uses TRBV20-1 and TRBJ2-1, with D hard to call. This CDR3 contains 13 residues. Germline loops: CDR1 DFQATT, CDR2 SNEGSKA (reference sequence). The ends were cut back, 5 bases at V and 10 bases at J, with 18 bases in the middle. CDR3 region: CSAPPLLVEEQFF. For the CDR3, the DNA is TGCAGTGCTCCTCCACTCTTGGTGGAAGAGCAGTTCTTC.

The CDR3 reads CSIGTSGSRGETQYF. The CDR3 DNA follows: TGCAGTATCGGGACTAGCGGGAGTCGGGGGGAGACCCAGTACTTC. The rearrangement joins TRBV20-1 to TRBJ2-5; 14 bases fit TRBD2. Germline V lookup: CDR1 DFQATT, CDR2 SNEGSKA (reference sequence). This CDR3 is built from 15 residues. V lost 8 bases, J lost 5 bases, and 10 bases stayed unmatched.